The next 17 T cell receptor beta chains were all read from a single sample in a study of cytomegalovirus exposure and HLA in healthy donors. Primers for the PCR totalled 60 Vbeta and 13 Jbeta. Here immunoSEQ multiplex PCR was the method, and the copy in TCRdb shows in-frame clones only, minus some. The table records 150,000 to 200,000 clones, over 65% of them present only once. Sequenced input: PBMCs. These receptors were taken from a woman aged 45-65 years in good health and CMV-seropositive.

This clone was observed a handful of times. CDR3 region: CASRSTSRGGYTF. CDR3 DNA sequence: TGTGCCAGCAGGTCCACCTCCAGGGGCGGCTACACCTTC. The chain links TRBV6-5 to TRBJ1-2, with D possibly matching TRBD1 (6 bases). The CDR3 has 13 residues. Trimming pared 6 bases from V and 8 bases from J, leaving 16 bases between. Germline V gene data show CDR1 as MNHEY and CDR2 as SVGAGI.

The chain has TRBV6-5 and TRBJ2-1; 7 nucleotides line up with TRBD2. The CDR3 is 14 residues long. The J segment lost 4 bases and the V segment lost 6 bases, leaving 6 bases of the junction unmatched. In germline, CDR1 is MNHEY, CDR2 SVGAGI. The CDR3 DNA follows: TGTGCCAGCAGCCCCGGGACTAAGTACAATGAGCAGTTCTTC. It codes for CASSPGTKYNEQFF.

This sequence joins TRBV7-2 and TRBJ2-3; D possibly corresponds to TRBD1 (5 bases). From germline, CDR1 is SGHTA and CDR2 FQGNSA. The CDR3 loop spans 15 amino acids. The ends were cut back, 5 bases at V and 1 base at J, with 13 bases in the middle. CDR3 residues: CASSPALGRTDTQYF. CDR3 sequence (DNA): TGTGCCAGCAGCCCCGCGCTGGGGCGCACAGATACGCAGTATTTT.

The J gene is TRBJ2-1, the V gene TRBV7-2; weak D call: TRBD2 (6 bases). CDR1 and CDR2 (germline): SGHTA, FQGNSA. This CDR3 has 15 residues. V shed 4 bases and J shed 0 bases, with 10 bases lying between them. CDR3 region: CASSYAGSSYNEQFF. The CDR3, as DNA: TGTGCCAGCAGCTACGCCGGGAGCTCCTACAATGAGCAGTTCTTC.

The chain links TRBV5-4 to TRBJ2-5; 12 bases are shared with TRBD2. J lost 3 bases, V lost 4 bases, and 4 bases had no gene match. CDR1 is SGHNT and CDR2 is YYREEE in the germline V gene (reference sequence). The CDR3 spans 15 residues. The CDR3 nucleotides read TGTGCCAGCAGCCCGACTAGCGGGAGCGAAGAGACCCAGTACTTC. Protein: CASSPTSGSEETQYF. Full variable domain (missing parts from reference TRBV5-4 and TRBJ2-5): ETGVTQSPTHLIKTRGQQVTLRCSSQSGHNTVSWYQQALGQGPQFIFQYYREEENGRGNFPPRFSGLQFPNYSSELNVNALELDDSALYLCASSPTSGSEETQYFGPGTRLLVL.

The chain couples TRBV5-6 to TRBJ1-3; TRBD1 matches 8 bases. The CDR3 runs to 17 residues. Germline CDR1 SGHDT, CDR2 YYEEEE. Trimming cost V 4 bases and J 0 bases; bases outside gene matches: 9. The CDR3 region is CASSRRQGLISGNTIYF. The CDR3 nucleotides read TGTGCCAGCAGCCGAAGACAGGGGTTAATCTCTGGAAACACCATATATTTT.

CDR3 region: CASSEAHGQTYEQYF. CDR3 nucleotide sequence: TGTGCCAGCAGTGAAGCGCATGGACAGACATACGAGCAGTACTTC. The chain employs TRBV6-1 and TRBJ2-7; D possibly corresponds to TRBD1 (6 bases). V shed 0 bases and J shed 4 bases, with 13 bases lying between them. Germline CDR1 reads MNHNS; CDR2 reads SASEGT. This CDR3 has 15 residues.

V is TRBV7-2 and J is TRBJ1-2, with D uncertain. This CDR3 is 19 amino acids long. Per the germline V gene, CDR1 is SGHTA and CDR2 is FQGNSA. V was shortened by 5 bases and J by 0 bases, with 25 bases between the two germline ends. The CDR3 spells CASSPVSGRSLSANYGYTF. DNA of the CDR3: TGTGCCAGCAGCCCAGTTTCCGGGAGAAGCCTGTCCGCTAACTATGGCTACACCTTC. Full variable domain (missing parts from reference TRBV7-2 and TRBJ1-2): GAGVSQSPSNKVTEKGKDVELRCDPISGHTALYWYRQSLGQGLEFLIYFQGNSAPDKSGLPSDRFSAERTGGSVSTLTIQRTQQEDSAVYLCASSPVSGRSLSANYGYTFGSGTRLTVV.

J is TRBJ1-5 and V is TRBV28, with TRBD1 as a possible D gene (6 bases). Germline lookup yields CDR1 MDHEN and CDR2 SYDVKM. The CDR3 contains 15 residues. V dropped 5 bases and J dropped 0 bases, with 11 bases sitting between them. The CDR3 DNA reads as TGTGCCAGCAGTCTCAGGGGATATAGCAATCAGCCCCAGCATTTT. Amino acids: CASSLRGYSNQPQHF.

The V and J genes are TRBV6-6 and TRBJ1-5, with D hard to call. Per germline, CDR1 MNHNY and CDR2 SVGAGI (reference sequence). The CDR3 is 13 residues long. Trimming took 0 bases from V and 7 from J, leaving 7 bases between them. This CDR3 reads CASSYSELQPQHF. CDR3 DNA: TGTGCCAGCAGTTACTCGGAGTTACAGCCCCAGCATTTT.

The chain employs TRBV2 and TRBJ2-1; possible D gene TRBD1, 6 bases. This CDR3 comprises 14 residues. The V end was cut by 3 bases, the J end by 8 bases, with 14 bases between. CDR1 and CDR2 (germline): SNHLY, FYNNEI. The CDR3 DNA reads TGTGCCAGCAGTGACAGCCAGGGGATCGATGAGCAGTTCTTC. Protein product: CASSDSQGIDEQFF.

The J gene is TRBJ2-7, the V gene TRBV5-8; TRBD1 might be the D (5 bases). The CDR3 extends over 12 amino acids. With 4 bases removed from V and 7 bases from J, the gap between germline ends came to 12 bases. Germline V gene sequence: CDR1 SGHTS, CDR2 YDEGEE. As DNA, the CDR3 is TGTGCCAGCAGCCTTGCCCCAGGGGAGCAGTACTTC. As protein: CASSLAPGEQYF.

CDR3 sequence (DNA): TGTGCCAGCAGCCTTCGGGCTAGCGGGGGGTGGGATGAGCAGTTCTTC. Encoded protein: CASSLRASGGWDEQFF. The J gene is TRBJ2-1, the V gene TRBV11-2, with 11 bases lining up with TRBD2. After removal of 5 bases from V and 8 bases from J, the junction contained 11 bases not matched to a gene. The CDR3 runs 16 residues. Germline V gives CDR1 SGHAT, CDR2 FQNNGV.

The V call is TRBV11-3, the J call TRBJ2-2; D might be TRBD1 (5 bases). Germline V gives CDR1 SGHNT, CDR2 YENEEA. Trimming removed 2 bases at V and 1 base at J, with 11 bases between. The CDR3 consists of 16 residues. The DNA for the CDR3 is TGTGCCAGCAGCTTAAGCTTCGGACAGAACACCGGGGAGCTGTTTTTT. Its translation: CASSLSFGQNTGELFF.

The chain joins TRBV4-1 to TRBJ2-1; 12 nucleotides align to TRBD2. CDR1 and CDR2 from the germline V gene are MGHRA and YSYEKL. With V trimmed by 4 bases and J by 9 bases, 7 bases remained unmatched. The CDR3 consists of 15 residues. The CDR3 bases are TGCGCCAGCAGCCCATCCGGGACTAGCGGGCTTGAGCAGTTCTTC. This codes for CASSPSGTSGLEQFF.

The chain uses TRBV2 and TRBJ2-1, with D possibly matching TRBD2 (6 bases). Per the germline V gene, CDR1 is SNHLY and CDR2 is FYNNEI. CDR3 length: 15 amino acids. The V end was cut by 2 bases, the J end by 0 bases, with 8 bases between. The CDR3 DNA follows: TGTGCCAGCAGTGAACGGGGGAGCTCCTACAATGAGCAGTTCTTC. Its translation is CASSERGSSYNEQFF.

This rearrangement joins TRBV6-5 to TRBJ2-7; TRBD2 might be the D (5 bases). The germline V gene has CDR1 MNHEY and CDR2 SVGAGI. The V and J ends lost 5 bases and 10 bases respectively, with 18 bases between them. The CDR3 consists of 13 residues. The CDR3 DNA follows: TGTGCCAGCAGTGAAGGTAGCTACGGGGTCCAGTACTTC. Encoded protein: CASSEGSYGVQYF.